Below are 12 T cell receptor beta chains sequenced from a single sample in a study of blood T cell repertoires in COVID-19. The method was immunoSEQ multiplex PCR; TCRdb's version includes in-frame clones alone and lacks a portion of them. The sample consists of 200,000 to 250,000 clones, approximately 81% of them appearing once. Sequencing was done on a sample of peripheral blood. The source of these receptors is a woman older than 75 with active or convalescent COVID-19.

The CDR3 coding sequence is TGTGCCAGCAACTTGGGACAGTACTATGGCTACACCTTC. Translated, it gives CASNLGQYYGYTF. J is TRBJ1-2 and V is TRBV6-5; 7 bases agree with TRBD1. This CDR3 has 13 residues. The J segment lost 3 bases and the V segment lost 7 bases, leaving 5 bases of the junction unmatched. Germline V gene lookup returns CDR1 MNHEY and CDR2 SVGAGI.

V gene TRBV27 combines with J gene TRBJ2-2; tentative D call: TRBD2 (5 bases). Germline V gene lookup returns CDR1 MNHEY and CDR2 SMNVEV (reference sequence). Trimming took 6 bases from V and 5 from J, leaving 16 bases between them. This CDR3 comprises 15 residues. The CDR3: CASSSLLVRTGELFF. The CDR3 nucleotides read TGTGCCAGCAGCTCCCTACTAGTTCGAACCGGGGAGCTGTTTTTT.

V usage is TRBV13 and J usage is TRBJ2-7, with D possibly being TRBD2 (5 bases). CDR1 and CDR2 (germline): PRHDT, FYEKMQ (reference sequence). The CDR3 runs to 14 residues. Trimming took 6 bases from V and 0 from J, leaving 12 bases between them. The CDR3 nucleotides are TGTGCCAGCAGAAGAGGCGGACTCTCCTACGAGCAGTACTTC. Residues: CASRRGGLSYEQYF.

The rearrangement joins TRBV18 to TRBJ2-1; 12 positions match TRBD2. CDR3 length: 16 residues. Germline V gene data show CDR1 as KGHSH and CDR2 as LQKENI. With V trimmed by 3 bases and J by 7 bases, 7 bases remained unmatched. The CDR3 nucleotides read TGTGCCAGCTCACCGACTAGCGGGGGTCCAGGGAATGAGCAGTTCTTC. Protein: CASSPTSGGPGNEQFF.

This chain connects TRBV9 to TRBJ1-3; 7 nucleotides match TRBD1. Trimming took 4 bases from V and 7 from J; bases not matched to a gene: 11. CDR3 length equals 15 residues. CDR1 SGDLS and CDR2 YYNGEE come from the germline V gene. The CDR3 sequence: CASSPQTGKSNTIYF. CDR3 coding DNA: TGTGCCAGCAGCCCGCAGACAGGGAAGAGTAACACCATATATTTT.

This clone was seen a few times. V is TRBV6-5 and J is TRBJ2-4, with D perhaps TRBD1 (5 bases). With 7 bases removed from V and 8 bases from J, the gap between germline ends came to 9 bases. The germline gives CDR1 MNHEY, CDR2 SVGAGI. The CDR3 spans 11 residues. The CDR3 spells CASTGRHIQYF. CDR3 nucleotide sequence: TGTGCCAGCACAGGGCGACACATTCAGTACTTC.

The V and J genes are TRBV24-1 and TRBJ1-2, with D unclear. This CDR3 spans 13 amino acids. V shed 6 bases and J shed 5 bases, with 12 bases lying between them. Per germline, CDR1 KGHDR and CDR2 SFDVKD. The CDR3 DNA is TGTGCCACCAGTCCGGGTCGGGAATATGGCTACACCTTC. Encoded protein: CATSPGREYGYTF.

The chain joins TRBV6-6 to TRBJ1-5, with 10 bases matching TRBD1. J gave up 7 bases and V 6 bases, and 9 bases lay outside the gene matches. Per the germline V gene, CDR1 is MNHNY and CDR2 is SVGAGI (reference sequence). CDR3 length: 15 residues. DNA of the CDR3: TGTGCCAGCAGCCTAGGACCGACAGGGGGCCAGCCCCAGCATTTT. Translating gives CASSLGPTGGQPQHF.

This sequence joins TRBV3-1 (or the pseudogene TRBV3-2) and TRBJ2-7; no definite D call. This CDR3 has 12 residues. The V and J ends lost 4 bases and 3 bases respectively, with 7 bases between them. Looked up from germline, CDR1 is LGHDT and CDR2 is YNNKEL (reference sequence). As DNA, the CDR3 is TGTGCCAGCAGCCTAGTAGTCTACGAGCAGTACTTC. Amino acids: CASSLVVYEQYF.

The J gene is TRBJ2-3, the V gene TRBV5-1, with D possibly matching TRBD1 (5 bases). CDR3 length equals 14 residues. The V end lost 4 bases, the J end lost 1 base, and 10 bases lay between the germline ends. Germline V CDR1 and CDR2: SGHRS, YFSETQ. The CDR3 spells CASSDSSGTDTQYF. In DNA, the CDR3 is TGCGCCAGCAGCGACAGTTCCGGCACAGATACGCAGTATTTT.

The V and J genes are TRBV9 and TRBJ2-3; 7 bases match TRBD1. Germline values: CDR1 SGDLS, CDR2 YYNGEE. V shed 0 bases, J shed 1 base, and the junction held 5 bases outside the gene matches. CDR3 length equals 16 residues. CDR3 in amino acids: CASSVARDRGTDTQYF. CDR3 sequence (DNA): TGTGCCAGCAGCGTAGCTAGAGACAGGGGCACAGATACGCAGTATTTT. The full variable domain, its missing parts supplied by reference TRBV9 and TRBJ2-3, is DSGVTQTPKHLITATGQRVTLRCSPRSGDLSVYWYQQSLDQGLQFLIQYYNGEERAKGNILERFSAQQFPDLHSELNLSSLELGDSALYFCASSVARDRGTDTQYFGPGTRLTVL.

The J gene is TRBJ2-1, the V gene TRBV6-6; D is possibly TRBD2 (6 bases). V lost 1 base, J lost 16 bases, and 14 bases lay in between. From germline, CDR1 is MNHNY and CDR2 SVGAGI (reference sequence). This CDR3 comprises 12 residues. CDR3 in amino acids: CASSYWGGHSFF. CDR3 bases: TGTGCCAGCAGTTACTGGGGAGGACACTCCTTCTTC.